The text below deals with one T cell receptor beta chain. The sample originates from a study of blood T cell repertoires in COVID-19. Study context: The United States, Italy and Spain supplied acute and convalescent COVID-19 samples. T cells, B-cell-depleted T cells, or PBMCs provided the cDNA or gDNA that served as material.

Looked up from germline, CDR1 is LNHDA and CDR2 is SQIVND (reference sequence). The CDR3 length is 12 residues. V lost 11 bases and J lost 5, with 14 bases in between. Sequencing used immunoSEQ multiplex PCR; TCRdb keeps in-frame clones, though not all of them. The sample gives around 140,000 clones, over 70% of which show up once; approximately 40% is in the top ten. This clonotype was obtained from a man between 45 and 60 years old who had recovered from COVID-19. Sequences were obtained from peripheral blood. This chain links TRBV19 with TRBJ2-3, with D hard to call. The CDR3 nucleotides are TGTGCCGCGGCGAATCTCGGAGATACGCAGTATTTT. It translates to CAAANLGDTQYF.